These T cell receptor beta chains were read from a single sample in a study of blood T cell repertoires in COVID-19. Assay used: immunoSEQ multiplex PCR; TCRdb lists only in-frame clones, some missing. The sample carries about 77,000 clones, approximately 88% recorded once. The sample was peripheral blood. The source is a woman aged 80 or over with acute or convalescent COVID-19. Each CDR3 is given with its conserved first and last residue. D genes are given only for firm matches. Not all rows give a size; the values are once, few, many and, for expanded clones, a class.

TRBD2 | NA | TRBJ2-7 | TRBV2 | TGTGCCAGCAGTTACTTCGGACTAGCGGGAGGCAACGAGCAGTACTTC | CASSYFGLAGGNEQYF
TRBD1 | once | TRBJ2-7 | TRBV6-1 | TGTGCCAGCAGTGAAGCGGCTACAGGGGCGCGGGAGCAGTACTTC | CASSEAATGAREQYF
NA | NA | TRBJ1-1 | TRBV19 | TGTGCCAGTAGTATGGAAGCCACCAGGGATGAAGCTTTCTTT | CASSMEATRDEAFF
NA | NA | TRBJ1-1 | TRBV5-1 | TGCGCCAGCAGCTTGGTTGGGCAGGGAAATGAAGCTTTCTTT | CASSLVGQGNEAFF
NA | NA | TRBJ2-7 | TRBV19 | TGTGCCAGTAGTATGGCAGGGCACGAGCAGTACTTC | CASSMAGHEQYF
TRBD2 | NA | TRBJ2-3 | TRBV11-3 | TGTGCCAGCAGCTTAGGTCGGACTAGTACAGATACGCAGTATTTT | CASSLGRTSTDTQYF
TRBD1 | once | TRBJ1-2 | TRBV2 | TGTGCCAGCACCACAGGGGGAGGGGGCAACTATGGCTACACCTTC | CASTTGGGGNYGYTF
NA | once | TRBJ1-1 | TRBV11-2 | TGTGCCAGCAGCCGCTCGGACAGCATGAACACTGAAGCTTTCTTT | CASSRSDSMNTEAFF
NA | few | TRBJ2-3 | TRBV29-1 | TGCAGCGTTCTAGACCCAGCGAGGGATACGCAGTATTTT | CSVLDPARDTQYF
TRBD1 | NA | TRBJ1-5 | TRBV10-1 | TGCGCCAGCAGTGGGGGACAGATCAATCAGCCCCAGCATTTT | CASSGGQINQPQHF
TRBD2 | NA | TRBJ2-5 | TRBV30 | TGTGCCTGGAGTGTATTCCGGGGGGGAGAGACCCAGTACTTC | CAWSVFRGGETQYF
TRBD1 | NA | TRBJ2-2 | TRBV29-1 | TGCAGCGTTGATATTCCAGGGGGCACCGGGGAGCTGTTTTTT | CSVDIPGGTGELFF
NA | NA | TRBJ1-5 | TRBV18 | TGTGCCAGCTCACCTAAGACAGTACCTCAGCCCCAGCATTTT | CASSPKTVPQPQHF
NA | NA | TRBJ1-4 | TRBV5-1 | TGCGCCAGCAGCTTTGACACCTCAACTAATGAAAAACTGTTTTTT | CASSFDTSTNEKLFF
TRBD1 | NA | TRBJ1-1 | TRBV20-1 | TGCAGTGCTAGCGGACAGGGCGGAGCTTTCTTT | CSASGQGGAFF
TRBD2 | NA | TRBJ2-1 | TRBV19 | TGTGCCAGTAGTCCCCAACTAGCGGGAGGGGGTGAGCAGTTCTTC | CASSPQLAGGGEQFF
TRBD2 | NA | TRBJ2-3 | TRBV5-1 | TGCGCCAGCAGCCCGCTAGCGGGGAGAGTATCAGATACGCAGTATTTT | CASSPLAGRVSDTQYF
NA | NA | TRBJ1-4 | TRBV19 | TGTGCCAGTAGTATCTGGCGGCAGTCTAATGAAAAACTGTTTTTT | CASSIWRQSNEKLFF
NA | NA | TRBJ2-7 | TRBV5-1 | TGCGCCAGCAGCTTGGGTTTCGGGAGCATGTACGAGCAGTACTTC | CASSLGFGSMYEQYF
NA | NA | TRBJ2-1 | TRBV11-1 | TGTGCCAGCAGCTTAGTCTTCGATGAGCAGTTCTTC | CASSLVFDEQFF
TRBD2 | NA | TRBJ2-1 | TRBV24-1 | TGTGCCACCAGTGATTTCGGGACTAGCAGGGGCAATGAGCAGTTCTTC | CATSDFGTSRGNEQFF
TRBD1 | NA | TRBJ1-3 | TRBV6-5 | TGTGCCAGCAGTTCTACAGGGGGCAAGGGAAACACCATATATTTT | CASSSTGGKGNTIYF
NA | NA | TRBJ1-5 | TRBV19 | TGTGCCAGTAGTATTTTTGGCAGTAATAGCAATCAGCCCCAGCATTTT | CASSIFGSNSNQPQHF
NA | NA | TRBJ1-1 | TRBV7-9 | TGTGCCAGCAGCGGAGGGAGGGGAAAGAACACTGAAGCTTTCTTT | CASSGGRGKNTEAFF
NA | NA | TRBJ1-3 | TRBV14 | TGTGCCAGCAGCCGTGGTGGGGGCGCCTCTGGAAACACCATATATTTT | CASSRGGGASGNTIYF
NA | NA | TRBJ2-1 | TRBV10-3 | TGTGCCATCAGTGACCCATCGTGGGGGCACAATGAGCAGTTCTTC | CAISDPSWGHNEQFF
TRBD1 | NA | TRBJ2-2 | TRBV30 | TGTGCCTGGAGTGGACAGGGTGAAGCCGGGGAGCTGTTTTTT | CAWSGQGEAGELFF
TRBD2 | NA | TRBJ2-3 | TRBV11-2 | TGTGCCAGCAGCTTAGCCGGCGGGAGTGGGGCAGATACGCAGTATTTT | CASSLAGGSGADTQYF
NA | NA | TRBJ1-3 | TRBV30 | TGTGCCTGGAGTGGATCGGACAGTTTTTCTGGAAACACCATATATTTT | CAWSGSDSFSGNTIYF
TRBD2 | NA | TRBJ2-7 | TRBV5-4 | TGTGCCAGCAGCCCGGGGGGGAGCAATGGGGAGCAGTACTTC | CASSPGGSNGEQYF
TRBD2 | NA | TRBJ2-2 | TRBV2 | TGTGCCAGCACGGCTAGCGGGAGTCGGGGCGGGGAGCTGTTTTTT | CASTASGSRGGELFF
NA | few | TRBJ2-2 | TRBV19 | TGTGCCAGTAGTATCCCTCGAAGGAGGGGCACCGGGGAGCTGTTTTTT | CASSIPRRRGTGELFF
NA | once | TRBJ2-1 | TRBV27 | TGTGCCAGCACCAAAGGAGCGCGTAGTGAGCAGTTCTTC | CASTKGARSEQFF
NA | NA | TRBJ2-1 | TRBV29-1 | TGCAGCGTGGACTCTGTGGACAATGAGCAGTTCTTC | CSVDSVDNEQFF
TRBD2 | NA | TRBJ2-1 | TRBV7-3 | TGTGCCAGCAGCTTAGGACTAGCGGGAGAGCAGTTCTTC | CASSLGLAGEQFF
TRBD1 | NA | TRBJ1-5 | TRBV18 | TGTGCCAGCTCACCCAGGACCGGGACAGGGGGAAATCAGCCCCAGCATTTT | CASSPRTGTGGNQPQHF
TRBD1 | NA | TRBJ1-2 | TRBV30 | TGTGCCTGGTATACAGGGGCTTACTATGGCTACACCTTC | CAWYTGAYYGYTF
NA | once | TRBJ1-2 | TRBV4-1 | TGCGCCAGCAGCAAAGAGGCACGATACAGTAACTATGGCTACACCTTC | CASSKEARYSNYGYTF
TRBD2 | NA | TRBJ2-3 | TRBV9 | TGTGCCAGCAGCCCAAGGACTAGCTTACCCACAGATACGCAGTATTTT | CASSPRTSLPTDTQYF
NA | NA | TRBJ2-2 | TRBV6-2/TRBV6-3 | TGTGCCAGCAGTAAACGACAGCCCTCGGTTTCCGGGGAGCTGTTTTTT | CASSKRQPSVSGELFF
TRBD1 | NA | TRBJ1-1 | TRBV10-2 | TGCGCCAGCTTCAGGGGGGTGGACACTGAAGCTTTCTTT | CASFRGVDTEAFF
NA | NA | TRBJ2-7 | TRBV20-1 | TGCAGTATCTTTTACTCCTACGAGCAGTACTTC | CSIFYSYEQYF
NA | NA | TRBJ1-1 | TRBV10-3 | TGTGCCGTACGCGGGGGAGAGGAAGCTTTCTTT | CAVRGGEEAFF
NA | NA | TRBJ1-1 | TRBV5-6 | TGTGCCAGCTCTCGGTCGAACACTGAAGCTTTCTTT | CASSRSNTEAFF
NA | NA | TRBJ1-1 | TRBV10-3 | TGTGCCAGCACGGGACAGAACACTGAAGCTTTCTTT | CASTGQNTEAFF
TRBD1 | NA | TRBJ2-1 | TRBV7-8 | TGTGCCAGCAGCCCCTTGATCCGGGACAGGGGCATGAATGAGCAGTTCTTC | CASSPLIRDRGMNEQFF
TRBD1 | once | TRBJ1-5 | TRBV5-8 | TGTGCCAGCAGCCTGGGACAGAGAGGCAATCAGCCCCAGCATTTT | CASSLGQRGNQPQHF
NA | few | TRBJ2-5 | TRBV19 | TGTGCCAGTAGTATAGGCTCGGGAACCCAAGAGACCCAGTACTTC | CASSIGSGTQETQYF
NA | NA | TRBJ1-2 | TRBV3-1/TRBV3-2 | TGTGCCAGCAGTCCAGGGGATGGCTACACCTTC | CASSPGDGYTF
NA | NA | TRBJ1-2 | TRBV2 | TGTGCCAGCAGTGTCGGGGGGATCGGCTATGGCTACACCTTC | CASSVGGIGYGYTF
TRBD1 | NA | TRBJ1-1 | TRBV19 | TGTGCCAGTAGTATGGGACAGGGGAACACTGAAGCTTTCTTT | CASSMGQGNTEAFF
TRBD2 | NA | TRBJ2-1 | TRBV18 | TGTGCCAGCTCAACTAGCGGGGCCTCCTACAATGAGCAGTTCTTC | CASSTSGASYNEQFF
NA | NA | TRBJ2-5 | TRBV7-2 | TGTGCCAGCAGCTTAGCGTTTCACCTTAAGTCGTTGGGAGAAGAGACCCAGTACTTC | CASSLAFHLKSLGEETQYF
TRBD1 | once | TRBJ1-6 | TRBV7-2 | TGTGCCAGCAGCTCAACGACAGGGGCTTATAATTCACCCCTCCACTTT | CASSSTTGAYNSPLHF